This TCR beta chain was found in a study of blood T cell repertoires in COVID-19. TCRdb's table, derived via immunoSEQ multiplex PCR, lists solely in-frame clones and lacks some. The sample contains fewer than 400,000 clones, approximately 89% of which appear only once. Germline assignment: CDR1 ENHRY and CDR2 SYGVKD. The CDR3 runs to 13 residues. After removal of 6 bases from V and 5 bases from J, the junction contained 6 bases not matched to a gene. Material: PBMCs or T cells enriched from blood (not recorded which). The sequence derives from a woman between 25 and 40 years old who had recovered from COVID-19. The V call is TRBV10-3, the J call TRBJ1-2; 7 bases map to TRBD1. For the CDR3, the DNA is TGTGCCATCAGAGAGGGGGCCCCGTATGGCTACACCTTC. Translating it yields CAIREGAPYGYTF.